The clone carrying this TCR beta chain was seen only a few times. This record belongs to a study of blood T cell repertoires in COVID-19. Background on the study: Sites in the United States, Italy and Spain provided acute and convalescent COVID-19 samples. The analysed material was cDNA or gDNA that came from T cells, B-cell-depleted T cells, or PBMCs.

This CDR3 region has 14 residues. CDR1 MDHEN and CDR2 SYDVKM come from the germline V gene. After removal of 8 bases from V and 3 bases from J, the junction contained 8 bases not matched to a gene. Per the authors' pipeline: Reference gene primer amplification in the assay estimated nucleated cell counts. Sequencing was performed with immunoSEQ multiplex PCR; in TCRdb, only in-frame clones are kept and a portion is missing. V and J calls plus clone size are reproduced from that table; the DNA served to infer D and trimming. Among under 300,000 clones, 65% to 80% were seen once, and the ten largest hold about 4%.

The sample was peripheral blood. This TCR derives from a woman aged 40 to 49 with active or convalescent COVID-19. J is TRBJ1-1 and V is TRBV28; 8 nucleotides agree with TRBD1. The CDR3 spells CASGLTGDDTEAFF. The CDR3 DNA reads TGTGCCAGCGGCTTGACAGGGGATGACACTGAAGCTTTCTTT.